A selection of T cell receptor beta chains follows, all from one sample in a study of cytomegalovirus exposure and HLA in healthy donors. TCRdb's copy holds only in-frame clones and misses some; the assay was immunoSEQ multiplex PCR. The table records 150,000 to 200,000 clones, roughly 84% of them present only once. The sequenced sample was PBMCs. These TCRs come from a man aged 50-59 years in good health and CMV-seropositive. CDR3s include the opening cysteine and the closing phenylalanine or tryptophan. D genes are given only for firm matches. Clone size is not always given. Where it is, it says once, few, many or a class for expanded clones.

V	J	size	D	DNA	CDR3
TRBV14	TRBJ2-1	once	TRBD2	TGTGCCAGCAGCCAAGATAAACTAGCGGGTTTTTACAATGAGCAGTTCTTC	CASSQDKLAGFYNEQFF
TRBV9	TRBJ1-3	few	.	TGTGCCAGCAGCGGGGGGGGTCTGAACACCATATATTTT	CASSGGGLNTIYF
TRBV5-4	TRBJ1-1	.	.	TGTGCCAGCAGCTCTGGGAGTTTGGTGAACACTGAAGCTTTCTTT	CASSSGSLVNTEAFF
TRBV5-1	TRBJ1-1	once	.	TGCGCCAGCAGCGGGGCGAGACAGAACACTGAAGCTTTCTTT	CASSGARQNTEAFF
TRBV13	TRBJ1-1	.	.	TGTGCCAGCAGCTTCATGGCCCGGGGTGGCACTGAAGCTTTCTTT	CASSFMARGGTEAFF
TRBV2	TRBJ1-4	.	.	TGTGCCAGCAGCCCCCGCAGGGTCGGTCTTTTCCAGGAAAAACTGTTTTTT	CASSPRRVGLFQEKLFF
TRBV10-1	TRBJ2-3	.	.	TGCGCCAGCAGTGAGTCGTGGGGGCTGGGAGATACGCAGTATTTT	CASSESWGLGDTQYF
TRBV7-9	TRBJ1-2	.	TRBD1	TGTGCCAGCAGCTTAGCCGGGACAGGCAACGCGCTAATCTATGGCTACACCTTC	CASSLAGTGNALIYGYTF
TRBV18	TRBJ2-5	once	.	TGTGCCAGCTCACCGGGCGAAAACCAAGAGACCCAGTACTTC	CASSPGENQETQYF
TRBV19	TRBJ2-2	.	.	TGTGCCAGTAGTTTGGCAAGGAACACCGGGGAGCTGTTTTTT	CASSLARNTGELFF
TRBV2	TRBJ1-2	once	TRBD1	TGTGCCAGCAGTGTCGGAAGGGGGCCACTCTATGGCTACACCTTC	CASSVGRGPLYGYTF
TRBV9	TRBJ2-1	.	.	TGTGCCAGCAGCGGCTACCCTGGGGGGGGCGCAAAAAATGAGCAGTTCTTC	CASSGYPGGGAKNEQFF
TRBV27	TRBJ2-3	.	.	TGTGCCAGCAGTCCACCACCTATTAGCGGACCGGATATAAGCACAGATACGCAGTATTTT	CASSPPPISGPDISTDTQYF
TRBV4-1	TRBJ2-7	.	TRBD1	TGCGCCAGCAGCCTCGACAGGGGGCGTTACGAGCAGTACTTC	CASSLDRGRYEQYF
TRBV7-9	TRBJ2-5	.	.	TGTGCCAGCAGCTCCCCGGGGTACCAAGAGACCCAGTACTTC	CASSSPGYQETQYF
TRBV6-1	TRBJ1-5	.	.	TGTGCCAGCAGTTGGACAACGGATCAGCCCCAGCATTTT	CASSWTTDQPQHF
TRBV6-1	TRBJ2-3	.	.	TGTGCCAGCAGTTATTTAACAGATACGCAGTATTTT	CASSYLTDTQYF
TRBV19	TRBJ1-5	.	.	TGTGCCAGTATGCGAGGGGGAAGAAGCAATCAGCCCCAGCATTTT	CASMRGGRSNQPQHF
TRBV27	TRBJ1-5	.	TRBD1	TGTGCCAGCAGTAGGACAGGTAATCAGCCCCAGCATTTT	CASSRTGNQPQHF
TRBV19	TRBJ1-3	.	TRBD1	TGTGCCAGTACCTCGACAGGGGAAGCCGGAAACACCATATATTTT	CASTSTGEAGNTIYF
TRBV7-3	TRBJ2-5	.	TRBD1	TGTGCCAGCAGCCGCAGGGCCTCGGGACAGCAAGAGACCCAGTACTTC	CASSRRASGQQETQYF
TRBV9	TRBJ1-3	.	.	TGTGCCAGCAGCGTTAGTCGGGAAGGAGGAAACACCATATATTTT	CASSVSREGGNTIYF
TRBV11-2	TRBJ2-1	.	TRBD1	TGTGCCAGCAGCAGAGACAGGGGGGGAGAGCAGTTCTTC	CASSRDRGGEQFF
TRBV29-1	TRBJ2-7	.	TRBD2	TGCAGCGTTGAAGATCGGGGGACTAGCGGGTTCTACGAGCAGTACTTC	CSVEDRGTSGFYEQYF
TRBV6-1	TRBJ2-5	.	.	TGTACCAGCAGTACTACTAGGCCCCAAGAGACCCAGTACTTC	CTSSTTRPQETQYF
TRBV5-5	TRBJ2-1	.	TRBD2	TGTGCCAGCAGCCTCTGGACTAGCGGGAGGGCCGATGAGCAGTTCTTC	CASSLWTSGRADEQFF
TRBV19	TRBJ2-2	few	TRBD2	TGTGCCAGTAGTACCCTAGCGGGACGGAACACCGGGGAGCTGTTTTTT	CASSTLAGRNTGELFF
TRBV15	TRBJ2-3	once	TRBD2	TGTGCCACCAGCAGAGGGACTAGCGGGAGAGAGTTGGGCTATCCAGATACGCAGTATTTT	CATSRGTSGRELGYPDTQYF
TRBV27	TRBJ2-1	.	TRBD2	TGTGCCAGCAGTCCTCGGACTAGCGGGAGGGCCAGGGAGCAGTTCTTC	CASSPRTSGRAREQFF
TRBV27	TRBJ1-5	.	.	TGTGCCAGCAGTTTAACGAGGACAAGGCCCCAGCATTTT	CASSLTRTRPQHF
TRBV5-1	TRBJ2-5	few	.	TGCGCCAGCAGCTCGTTCGCAGGGGGAGGAGAGACCCAGTACTTC	CASSSFAGGGETQYF
TRBV11-3	TRBJ1-1	.	.	TGTGCCAGCAGCTTAGGCCGGGGCACTGAAGCTTTCTTT	CASSLGRGTEAFF
TRBV5-4	TRBJ1-6	.	.	TGTGCCAGCAGCTGGGGTGGGAGGGGCGTTAATTCACCCCTCCACTTT	CASSWGGRGVNSPLHF
TRBV30	TRBJ2-1	.	TRBD2	TGTGCCTGGAGCCCACTAGCGGGAGAAGCCTACAATGAGCAGTTCTTC	CAWSPLAGEAYNEQFF
TRBV7-9	TRBJ1-2	.	TRBD1	TGTGCCAGCAGCTTTGGGACCGGGACAGGGTTCTATGGCTACACCTTC	CASSFGTGTGFYGYTF
TRBV6-5	TRBJ1-6	once	.	TGTGCCAGCAGTTACGCTCAGGTCTATAATTCACCCCTCCACTTT	CASSYAQVYNSPLHF
TRBV27	TRBJ1-2	once	.	TGTGCCAGCAGTTTATCAAACAGTCCCTATGGCTACACCTTC	CASSLSNSPYGYTF
TRBV10-1	TRBJ1-2	.	.	TGCGCCAGCAGTTCCGACAGGAACTATGGCTACACCTTC	CASSSDRNYGYTF
TRBV10-3	TRBJ2-1	.	TRBD2	TGTGCCATCAGTGAAAGCGGGGGTAGGACTAATGAGCAGTTCTTC	CAISESGGRTNEQFF
TRBV6-5	TRBJ1-5	.	.	TGTGCCAGCAGCAGGGGAGCTTTTCAGCCCCAGCATTTT	CASSRGAFQPQHF
TRBV6-5	TRBJ1-1	.	.	TGTGCCAGCAGTTACTCGATTCGGGGGGACACTGAAGCTTTCTTT	CASSYSIRGDTEAFF
TRBV19	TRBJ2-5	.	.	TGTGCCAGTAGGCATAGCTACGATTTTGGGGGGGAGACCCAGTACTTC	CASRHSYDFGGETQYF
TRBV10-3	TRBJ2-5	few	TRBD2	TGTGCCACGACTAGCGGGGGACCCCAAGAGACCCAGTACTTC	CATTSGGPQETQYF
TRBV23-1	TRBJ2-4	.	TRBD1	TGCGCCAGCAGGAAATTGGGACAGGGGGTTGTGCGGAAAAACATTCAGTACTTC	CASRKLGQGVVRKNIQYF
TRBV5-1	TRBJ1-1	.	.	TGCGCCAGCAGCTTGGTACTCTTGGCTGAAGCTTTCTTT	CASSLVLLAEAFF
TRBV5-1	TRBJ2-3	.	TRBD1	TGCGCCAGCAGCTTGGCCCCAGGGGGCACCACAGATACGCAGTATTTT	CASSLAPGGTTDTQYF
TRBV7-9	TRBJ1-1	.	.	TGTGCCAGCAGGGCCCGGGGATTGAACACTGAAGCTTTCTTT	CASRARGLNTEAFF
TRBV7-6	TRBJ2-7	.	.	TGTGCCAGCAGCTTAACAGCGGGTCCCCGTCAGCCCTACGAGCAGTACTTC	CASSLTAGPRQPYEQYF
TRBV6-4	TRBJ2-3	.	TRBD2	TGTGCCAGCAGTGAGGGACTAGCCGCGGGAGATACGCAGTATTTT	CASSEGLAAGDTQYF
TRBV21-1	TRBJ2-1	.	.	TGTGCCAGCAGCAAACCGAGACAGGGCGGACCCAATGAGCAGTTCTTC	CASSKPRQGGPNEQFF
TRBV2	TRBJ1-1	.	.	TGTGCCAGCAGTGGCAGGGCTATGAACACTGAAGCTTTCTTT	CASSGRAMNTEAFF
TRBV27	TRBJ1-1	.	TRBD1	TGTGCCAGTGCAGCGAGGGGGCGAGACACTGAAGCTTTCTTT	CASAARGRDTEAFF
TRBV9	TRBJ1-2	.	.	TGTGCCAGCAGCGTAGATGACACCACTAACTATGGCTACACCTTC	CASSVDDTTNYGYTF
TRBV2	TRBJ2-5	.	.	TGTGCCAGCAGCCCCAGGGCTATAGGGGAGACCCAGTACTTC	CASSPRAIGETQYF